This entry lists 2 T cell receptor beta chains sequenced from one sample in a study of blood T cell repertoires in COVID-19. The method was immunoSEQ multiplex PCR; TCRdb's version includes in-frame clones alone and lacks a portion of them. The data hold fewer than 150,000 clones, with roughly 86% observed a single time. The specimen sequenced was peripheral blood. The receptors were sampled from a human donor in a cohort sampled during active COVID-19.

This clone was seen once. The chain recombines TRBV23-1 with TRBJ1-1, with D possibly matching TRBD1 (5 bases). TRBV23-1 is labeled an ORF, and its function is uncertain. This CDR3 has 15 amino acids. Trimming stripped 2 bases from V and 1 base from J, with 11 bases between. The CDR3 nucleotides are TGCGCCAGCAGTCAAGAGTCAGGGCCGAACACTGAAGCTTTCTTT. It yields the protein CASSQESGPNTEAFF.

This rearrangement joins TRBV5-1 to TRBJ2-1; D might be TRBD1 (6 bases). The CDR3 runs 15 residues. Trimming pared 2 bases from V and 0 bases from J, leaving 9 bases between. The germline V gene has CDR1 SGHRS and CDR2 YFSETQ. CDR3 sequence: CASSFRDTSYNEQFF. CDR3 nucleotides: TGCGCCAGCAGCTTCCGGGACACCTCCTACAATGAGCAGTTCTTC.